The T cell receptor beta chain described here comes from a study of T cells in narcolepsy. Study-wide context: Donors had narcolepsy type 1 or type 2, or were healthy controls.

Clones were read by immunoSEQ multiplex PCR, and TCRdb kept only the in-frame ones, dropping some. The table shows under 40,000 clones, with around 86% occurring only once. Germline V CDR1 and CDR2: MNHEY, SMNVEV (reference sequence). The CDR3 sequence is 17 residues long. Trimming removed 4 bases from V and 5 bases from J; junction bases left unmatched: 10. As to this clone: What it binds is not known.

Regarding the study as a whole: No autoreactive T cell clone sequences appeared in some memory CD4+ repertoires. Healthy controls reportedly lacked the autoreactive clonotypes serially found in patients' blood. Comparing one patient's CSF and blood CD4+ clonotypes highlighted HCRT- and TRIB2-specific autoreactive clonotypes.

The material sequenced was memory (CD45RA-) CD4+ T cells from blood. This chain uses TRBV27 with TRBJ2-5; 13 bases map to TRBD2. The receptor's source is a human donor in good health. Here the CDR3 reads CASSSYALAGGLETQYF. In DNA, the CDR3 is TGTGCCAGCAGTTCATACGCACTAGCGGGGGGGCTGGAGACCCAGTACTTC.